One T cell receptor beta chain is described in this entry. Its specificity is unknown. Sequenced by immunoSEQ multiplex PCR; TCRdb stores in-frame clones only, minus some. The table includes 40,000 to 60,000 clones, roughly 90% detected once. V lost 2 bases and J lost 4; bases outside the gene matches: 4. Germline lookup yields CDR1 KGHSH and CDR2 LQKENI. CDR3 length: 16 residues. This sample stems from a study of neoadjuvant nivolumab and ipilimumab in lung cancer. Findings and caveats of the study: From pretherapy to surgery, tumor richness and clonality rose with dual therapy.

The TCR originated in an adult with non-small cell lung cancer. Some clones in this sample may be carry-over from other donors' samples. The V gene is TRBV18, the J gene TRBJ2-1, with TRBD2 matching 11 bases. Sample: blood, taken before neoadjuvant nivolumab, alone or with ipilimumab. CDR3: CASSPRGTSGYNEQFF. The CDR3 bases are TGTGCCAGCTCACCAAGGGGGACTAGCGGTTACAATGAGCAGTTCTTC.